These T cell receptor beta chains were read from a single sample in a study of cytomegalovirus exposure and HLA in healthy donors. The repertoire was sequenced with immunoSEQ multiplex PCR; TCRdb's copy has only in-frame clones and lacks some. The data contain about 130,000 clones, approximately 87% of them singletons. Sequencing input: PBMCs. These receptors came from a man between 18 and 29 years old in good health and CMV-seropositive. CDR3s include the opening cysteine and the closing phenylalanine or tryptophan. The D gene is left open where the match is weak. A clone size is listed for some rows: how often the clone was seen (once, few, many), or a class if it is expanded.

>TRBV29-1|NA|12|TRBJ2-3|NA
CSVEEGAYTQYF
TGCAGCGTTGAAGAGGGGGCCTATACGCAGTATTTT
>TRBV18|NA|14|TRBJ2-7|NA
CASSLQGITYEQYF
TGTGCCAGCTCACTACAGGGTATAACATACGAGCAGTACTTC
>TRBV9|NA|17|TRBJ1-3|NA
CASSVEAESLPPNTIYF
TGTGCCAGCAGCGTAGAAGCCGAGAGCCTACCCCCCAACACCATATATTTT
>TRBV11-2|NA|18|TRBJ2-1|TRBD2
CASSLLTLSRGVYNEQFF
TGTGCCAGCAGCTTACTAACCCTTTCGCGGGGGGTTTACAATGAGCAGTTCTTC
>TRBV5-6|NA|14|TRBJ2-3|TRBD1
CASSLGQGSDTQYF
TGTGCCAGCAGCTTAGGACAGGGCTCGGATACGCAGTATTTT
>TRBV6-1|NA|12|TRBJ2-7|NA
CATEGGLDEQYF
TGTGCCACCGAGGGGGGGCTCGACGAGCAGTACTTC
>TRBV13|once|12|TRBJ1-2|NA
CASSFPPGGYTF
TGTGCCAGCAGCTTTCCCCCCGGGGGCTACACCTTC
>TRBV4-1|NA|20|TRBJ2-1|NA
CASSQEGGDTSPFLYNEQFF
TGCGCCAGCAGCCAAGAAGGTGGGGACACCTCACCTTTTTTATACAATGAGCAGTTCTTC
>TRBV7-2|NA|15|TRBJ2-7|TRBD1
CASSSSAGQGYEQYF
TGTGCCAGCAGCTCGAGTGCGGGACAGGGATACGAGCAGTACTTC
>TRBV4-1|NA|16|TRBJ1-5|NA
CASSQDGGGRDQPQHF
TGCGCCAGCAGCCAAGATGGGGGAGGGCGGGATCAGCCCCAGCATTTT
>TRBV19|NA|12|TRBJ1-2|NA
CASGPKGGGYTF
TGTGCTAGTGGGCCAAAAGGGGGAGGCTACACCTTC
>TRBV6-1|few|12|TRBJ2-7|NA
CASKDSSYEQYF
TGTGCCAGCAAAGACAGCTCCTACGAGCAGTACTTC
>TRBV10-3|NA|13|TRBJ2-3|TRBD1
CAIRQGAEDTQYF
TGTGCCATCAGGCAGGGGGCTGAAGATACGCAGTATTTT
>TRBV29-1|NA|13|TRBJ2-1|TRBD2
CSVTGTTPNEQFF
TGCAGCGTCACCGGGACTACGCCTAATGAGCAGTTCTTC
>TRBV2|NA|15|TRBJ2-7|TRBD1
CASSEVYRGPYEQYF
TGTGCCAGCAGTGAAGTGTACAGGGGACCCTACGAGCAGTACTTC
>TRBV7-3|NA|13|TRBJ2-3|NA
CASSLSGTDTQYF
TGTGCCAGCAGCTTATCGGGGACAGATACGCAGTATTTT